Shown below are 4 T cell receptor beta chains from a single sample sequenced in a study of blood T cell repertoires in COVID-19. Sequencing was performed with immunoSEQ multiplex PCR; in TCRdb, only in-frame clones are kept and a portion is missing. The table lists fewer than 200,000 clones, around 90% of them singletons. Material: peripheral blood. The receptors stem from a man aged 45 to 65 who had recovered from COVID-19.

J is TRBJ2-5 and V is TRBV7-9; TRBD1 aligns across 7 bases. CDR1 SEHNR and CDR2 FQNEAQ come from the germline V gene (reference sequence). V trimming: 5 bases; J trimming: 4 bases; junction bases outside the gene matches: 7. This CDR3 is built from 14 residues. The CDR3 DNA sequence: TGTGCCAGCAGCGCCGGGACAGCCCCAGAGACCCAGTACTTC. It specifies CASSAGTAPETQYF. Drawing the rest from reference TRBV7-9 and TRBJ2-5, the complete variable domain is DTGVSQNPRHKITKRGQNVTFRCDPISEHNRLYWYRQTLGQGPEFLTYFQNEAQLEKSRLLSDRFSAERPKGSFSTLEIQRTEQGDSAMYLCASSAGTAPETQYFGPGTRLLVL.

This rearrangement joins TRBV6-2 or TRBV6-3 to TRBJ2-7; D possibly corresponds to TRBD1 (6 bases). This CDR3 contains 15 residues. V was shortened by 4 bases and J by 0 bases, with 13 bases between the two germline ends. Germline loops: CDR1 MNHEY, CDR2 SVGEGT. The CDR3 loop is CASSSQGRSSYEQYF. DNA of the CDR3: TGTGCCAGCAGTTCACAGGGCAGGAGCTCCTACGAGCAGTACTTC.

This chain joins TRBV5-4 and TRBJ2-7, with 7 bases identical to TRBD2. Trimming cost V 2 bases and J 4 bases; bases outside gene matches: 6. The CDR3 is made up of 14 amino acids. Germline V lookup: CDR1 SGHNT, CDR2 YYREEE (reference sequence). In DNA form, the CDR3 reads TGTGCCAGCAGCTTAGCGGGAAATCTGTACGAGCAGTACTTC. It codes for CASSLAGNLYEQYF. The full variable domain, its missing parts supplied by reference TRBV5-4 and TRBJ2-7, is ETGVTQSPTHLIKTRGQQVTLRCSSQSGHNTVSWYQQALGQGPQFIFQYYREEENGRGNFPPRFSGLQFPNYSSELNVNALELDDSALYLCASSLAGNLYEQYFGPGTRLTVT.

This chain connects TRBV9 to TRBJ1-5, with 9 bases fitting TRBD1. This CDR3 region has 17 residues. The V gene's germline CDR1 is SGDLS and CDR2 YYNGEE. V was pared by 4 bases and J by 9 bases, with 17 bases of the junction left unmatched. CDR3 in DNA: TGTGCCAGCAGCTCTTCTCCGGGACAGGGTCCCCAAGCGCCCCAGCATTTT. Translating gives CASSSSPGQGPQAPQHF.